This T cell receptor (beta chain) was sequenced for a study of vaccination and CD4 T cells after COVID-19 (dated by TCRdb to the early 2020s). Background for the entire study: Every convalescent patient had a positive nasal swab PCR test for SARS-CoV-2, with mild disease in under ten patients and severe disease in one. In the convalescent cohort there were six males and four females, among whom were two Hispanic individuals, seven Caucasians, two Asians and one multiracial person. Each participant got two doses of either the Pfizer-BioNTech BNT162b2 vaccine (n=8) or the Moderna mRNA-1273 vaccine (n=2). Post-COVID blood samples were collected from convalescent patients a median of roughly 100 days after diagnosis, with a range of about 30 to 161 days. Post-vaccine blood samples were collected a median of around 70 days after the second vaccine dose, ranging from about 13 to 241 days. A few convalescent patients were sampled both early after vaccination (day 14) and late after vaccination (days 161 to 241). For stimulating the cultures, overlapping spike peptide pools were used, derived from SARS-CoV-2 as well as from the common cold coronaviruses HCoV-NL63, HCoV-OC43 and HCoV-229E. In control cultures, a CEFX viral epitope pool was used as positive control, an HIV-1 Nef peptide pool was used as negative control, or no peptide was added. In more than eight COVID-19 convalescent patients and a handful of infection-naive healthy vaccine recipients, researchers compared the spike-specific CD4+ TCR repertoire from before mRNA vaccination with the repertoire from after. The study at large found these results: In convalescent patients, a median approximately 90% of post-vaccine SARS-CoV-2-reactive clones were detected only after vaccination, suggesting vaccine-specific priming. The median number of SARS-CoV-2-reactive clonotypes rose from roughly 20 after infection to about 40 after vaccination, but the change was not significant. The number of convalescent patients in the study was relatively small, and the study did not examine early timepoints following natural infection. Nearly all vaccine-specific clones in convalescent patients (304 of 307) were mono-reactive for SARS-CoV-2 spike rather than cross-reactive with common cold coronaviruses.

In light of the paper, this sample's time point label describes: late sampling 161 to 241 days after vaccination in a few convalescent patients. The treatment or condition label here, explained by the study, means: approximately nine-day PBMC culture with coronavirus spike peptide pools or control peptides (ViraFEST assay). The ViraFEST assay was used in the study, in which antigen-specific T cells were expanded with peptide pools and expanded clonotypes were subsequently identified by TCR sequencing. The convalescent patients' positive SARS-CoV-2 PCR tests fell between March and December 2020, which was before the Alpha, Beta and Delta variants emerged in the United States. Each well held 2.2 million or so PBMCs cultured with around 10 ug/ml peptide pools in IMDM containing around 5.5% human AB serum and 9 to 10 IU/ml IL-2. Half of the culture medium was replaced with fresh IL-2-containing medium on days 3 and 7. After nine to eleven days of culture, CD4+ T cells were isolated by negative selection with the EasySep CD4+ T cell isolation kit. PBMCs were separated from whole blood using Ficoll-Paque Plus gradient centrifugation and then either used fresh or cryopreserved at -140C. In general, triplicate wells were set up for every culture condition.

Libraries came from PCR. At the Johns Hopkins FTIC core, DNA from the cultured CD4+ T cells underwent TCR sequencing with the Oncomine TCR Beta short-read assay. Genomic DNA was extracted from the cultured CD4+ T cells with the QIAamp micro DNA kit. Oncomine TCR Beta libraries made from cultured CD4+ T cells were pooled using unique dual indexes and sequenced on an Illumina iSeq 100. The study's processing was this. Non-productive sequences were filtered out, and CDR3s that did not start with C, did not end with F or W, or were shorter than 7 amino acids were discarded. Antigen-specific clonotypes were identified using the MANAFEST web application through comparison of peptide-stimulated wells with reference and other culture wells. To be called positive, a clone needed an FDR below 0.05, an odds ratio above 5, and a productive frequency above 0.1% in at least two of three replicate wells. Cross-reactive clonotypes were defined as significantly expanded in both SARS-CoV-2 spike wells and at least one common cold coronavirus spike condition. CDR3 homology was assessed with Levenshtein distances (stringdist) and unrooted phylogenetic trees (ape) in R version 3.6.1. Through fastp at Q25 and MiXCR, TCRdb rebuilt clones from the public reads, retaining in-frame beta chains. Identical CDR3 protein sequences are pooled into one entry, listed with their most common genes and DNA. These V and J calls are TCRdb output, not the study's own analysis. In this sample the table shows some 15,000 distinct CDR3 sequences, about half of which occur a single time. Roughly 15% of the sample is taken by the ten largest.

Worth noting for this clonotype: Its recognized antigen is unknown. One base away there is no much larger clone; base qualities are not given.

Unmatched junction bases come to 3, with V trimmed by 6 bases and J by 2 bases. The CDR3 sequence holds 14 residues, the cysteine and phenylalanine included. Solely the CDR3 DNA is kept, with 42 bases framed from the first base. Taken from the germline V gene, the CDR1 and CDR2 loops are ENHRY and SYGVKD. The sample consisted of CD4+ T cells from blood, cultured in vitro, taken about 7 months after SARS-CoV-2 vaccination. Recombination linked TRBV10-3 to TRBJ1-1; TRBD1 lines up with 10 middle nucleotides. The sequence came from a human donor who had recovered from COVID-19. The CDR3 is CAIRRQGANTEAFF. The base sequence is TGTGCCATCAGAAGACAGGGGGCAAACACTGAAGCTTTCTTT.